The entry below describes one T cell receptor (beta chain). Primers included in the PCR were 60 Vbeta and 13 Jbeta primers. TCRdb's table, derived via immunoSEQ multiplex PCR, lists solely in-frame clones and lacks some. Of some 200,000 clones listed, 70% to 80% were seen once; the top ten hold 2.5% to 3%. Trimming removed 5 bases from V and 4 bases from J; junction bases left unmatched: 9. Germline V gene data show CDR1 as SEHNR and CDR2 as FQNEAQ (reference sequence). The CDR3 has 16 amino acids. The data derive from a study of cytomegalovirus exposure and HLA in healthy donors. Sequencing was carried out using PBMCs. This sequence originates from a woman aged 55-69 years in good health and CMV-seropositive. V and J are TRBV7-9 and TRBJ2-2, with TRBD2 matching over 8 bases. CDR3 nucleotides: TGTGCCAGCAGCGGCCAAAGCGGGAGAGGCACCGGGGAGCTGTTTTTT. Its translation: CASSGQSGRGTGELFF. Full variable domain (rest looked up from reference TRBV7-9 and TRBJ2-2): DTGVSQNPRHKITKRGQNVTFRCDPISEHNRLYWYRQTLGQGPEFLTYFQNEAQLEKSRLLSDRFSAERPKGSFSTLEIQRTEQGDSAMYLCASSGQSGRGTGELFFGEGSRLTVL.